Listed here are 20 T cell receptor beta chains from one sample, sequenced in a study of cytomegalovirus exposure and HLA in healthy donors. PCR employed 60 Vbeta and 13 Jbeta primers. The data were produced by immunoSEQ multiplex PCR, yet TCRdb's version contains in-frame clones alone and is incomplete. The sample has about 120,000 clones; about 80% are singletons. Sequenced input: PBMCs. The receptors come from a man aged 55-75 years in good health and CMV-seropositive.

The chain combines TRBV2 with TRBJ2-4, with 7 bases lining up with TRBD2. The ends lost 6 bases at V and 0 bases at J; junction bases unmatched: 2. Germline CDR1 and CDR2: SNHLY and FYNNEI. This CDR3 is 14 amino acids long. CDR3 amino acids: CASRGGLAKNIQYF. The CDR3 coding sequence is TGTGCCAGCAGGGGGGGGTTAGCCAAAAACATTCAGTACTTC.

This clone has more than one count but fewer than ten. This sequence joins TRBV10-3 and TRBJ2-7; 9 bases are a match to TRBD1. This CDR3 has 13 amino acids. Germline trimming cut 8 bases from V and 2 bases from J; bases unmatched to any gene: 4. The germline CDR1 and CDR2 sequences are ENHRY and SYGVKD. The CDR3 nucleotides read TGTGCCATCGGTGGGACAGGGACCTACGAGCAGTACTTC. Its protein is CAIGGTGTYEQYF.

This clone was seen only once. The chain has TRBV7-9 and TRBJ1-4; TRBD1 agrees at 8 bases. The J segment lost 5 bases and the V segment lost 6 bases, leaving 5 bases of the junction unmatched. This CDR3 spans 14 amino acids. Germline lookup yields CDR1 SEHNR and CDR2 FQNEAQ (reference sequence). In nucleotides, the CDR3 is TGTGCCAGCAGACCGGACAGGGTAAATGAAAAACTGTTTTTT. Amino acid sequence: CASRPDRVNEKLFF.

The chain links TRBV7-5 to TRBJ1-5; the listed D gene, TRBD1, was not tested against the DNA. TRBV7-5 is a listed pseudogene. The CDR3 runs to 16 residues. CDR3 amino acids: CVRSFGTKASNQPQHF. Here the CDR3 DNA reads TGTGTCAGAAGCTTCGGGACAAAAGCTAGCAATCAGCCCCAGCATTTT.

The V gene is TRBV14, the J gene TRBJ1-2; perhaps TRBD1 as D (5 bases). The germline CDR1 and CDR2 sequences are SGHDN and FVKESK. Trimming took 4 bases from V and 2 from J, leaving 14 bases between them. This CDR3 has 15 amino acids. CDR3 bases: TGTGCCAGCAGCCGCAATGGGGCGATGAACTATGGCTACACCTTC. This codes for CASSRNGAMNYGYTF.

This clone was counted between two and nine times. The chain joins TRBV5-4 to TRBJ2-5; 13 bases match TRBD2. The V gene end was trimmed by 4 bases and the J gene end by 5 bases; junction bases not matched to a gene: 5. Germline-derived CDR1 and CDR2 are SGHNT and YYREEE (reference sequence). The CDR3 has 15 residues. The CDR3 sequence is CASSRGTSGVETQYF. CDR3 coding DNA: TGTGCCAGCAGCCGTGGGACTAGCGGGGTGGAGACCCAGTACTTC.

The V call is TRBV30, the J call TRBJ1-1; possible D gene TRBD1, 6 bases. The CDR3 loop spans 15 amino acids. CDR1 and CDR2 from the germline V gene are GTSNPN and SVGIG (reference sequence). The germline V and J ends were trimmed by 0 bases and 2 bases, with 13 bases remaining between them. The CDR3 sequence is CAWSVLDSLNTEAFF. CDR3 nucleotides: TGTGCCTGGAGTGTGCTGGACAGCTTAAACACTGAAGCTTTCTTT.

The V call is TRBV6-1, the J call TRBJ2-7; 7 nucleotides line up with TRBD1. V was clipped by 6 bases and J by 2 bases; unmatched bases: 7. Germline-derived CDR1 and CDR2 are MNHNS and SASEGT. The CDR3 contains 14 residues. The CDR3 loop reads CASRQQGSTYEQYF. In DNA form, the CDR3 reads TGTGCCAGCAGACAACAGGGGAGCACCTACGAGCAGTACTTC.

This clone has just one count. V gene TRBV5-3 combines with J gene TRBJ2-3, with D perhaps TRBD2 (5 bases). Being an ORF, TRBV5-3 has a function that is uncertain. Trimming removed 3 bases at V and 2 bases at J, with 25 bases between. CDR3 length equals 19 residues. This CDR3 reads CARSSPRPRKASLTDTQYF. The CDR3 DNA reads TGTGCCAGAAGCTCGCCCAGGCCTAGGAAGGCTAGCCTCACAGATACGCAGTATTTT.

This chain uses TRBV18 with TRBJ2-5, with D perhaps matching TRBD1 (5 bases). This CDR3 contains 13 residues. Germline V gene data show CDR1 as KGHSH and CDR2 as LQKENI. Trimming took off 3 bases at V and 2 bases at J, with 7 bases between the two ends. The CDR3 DNA follows: TGTGCCAGCTCACCGGGGCGGCAAGAGACCCAGTACTTC. Translation gives CASSPGRQETQYF. The variable domain in full, completed from reference TRBV18 and TRBJ2-5, reads NAGVMQNPRHLVRRRGQEARLRCSPMKGHSHVYWYRQLPEEGLKFMVYLQKENIIDESGMPKERFSAEFPKEGPSILRIQQVVRGDSAAYFCASSPGRQETQYFGPGTRLLVL.

This clone was seen a handful of times. J is TRBJ1-5 and V is TRBV5-6; 10 bases match TRBD1. In germline, CDR1 is SGHDT, CDR2 YYEEEE. With 1 base clipped from V and 5 bases from J, the junction kept 3 bases outside the gene matches. There are 15 residues in the CDR3. The CDR3 nucleotides are TGTGCCAGCAGCTTGTGGGACAGGGGCCATCAGCCCCAGCATTTT. Encoded protein: CASSLWDRGHQPQHF.

This clone was detected a few times. The rearrangement links TRBV18 to TRBJ2-3, with 11 bases fitting TRBD2. V lost 2 bases to trimming and J lost 3 bases; unmatched junction nucleotides: 4. Germline V gives CDR1 KGHSH, CDR2 LQKENI. The CDR3 is 16 amino acids. The chain's CDR3 is CASSPGLAGGTDTQYF. Written as DNA, the CDR3 is TGTGCCAGCTCACCAGGTCTAGCGGGGGGAACAGATACGCAGTATTTT.

The V and J genes are TRBV5-1 and TRBJ1-5, with a possible D match to TRBD1 (5 bases). The CDR3 runs to 16 residues. The ends were cut back, 0 bases at V and 4 bases at J, with 14 bases in the middle. The germline V gene has CDR1 SGHRS and CDR2 YFSETQ. The CDR3 region has the DNA TGCGCCAGCAGCTTGGAAGGGGTCATCGGGAATCAGCCCCAGCATTTT. As protein: CASSLEGVIGNQPQHF.

The V and J genes are TRBV30 and TRBJ2-3; TRBD2 is a possible D gene (6 bases). This CDR3 is built from 13 residues. Germline lookup yields CDR1 GTSNPN and CDR2 SVGIG (reference sequence). V lost 5 bases and J lost 3, with 12 bases in between. CDR3 sequence: CAWQPGLTDTQYF. The CDR3 region has the DNA TGTGCCTGGCAGCCGGGACTTACAGATACGCAGTATTTT.

The rearrangement joins TRBV10-2 to TRBJ2-3; the D gene is possibly TRBD1 (7 bases). Trimming left V 4 bases short and J 4 bases short, with 21 bases between. The CDR3 is made up of 17 amino acids. Germline CDR1 WSHSY, CDR2 SAAADI. DNA for the CDR3: TGCGCCAGCAGTGGACACCGTCAGGGGGGAGATGCAGATACGCAGTATTTT. Its protein product is CASSGHRQGGDADTQYF.

The J gene is TRBJ2-7, the V gene TRBV6-5, with 10 bases fitting TRBD1. The germline CDR1 and CDR2 sequences are MNHEY and SVGAGI. V lost 6 bases, J lost 0 bases, and 2 bases stayed unmatched. CDR3 length: 14 amino acids. CDR3 amino acids: CASSRTGGSYEQYF. CDR3 DNA sequence: TGTGCCAGCAGCCGGACAGGGGGCTCCTACGAGCAGTACTTC.

The rearrangement uses TRBV10-2 and TRBJ2-6; D gene ambiguous. The CDR3 runs to 14 residues. Germline CDR1 reads WSHSY; CDR2 reads SAAADI. The V end lost 7 bases, the J end lost 0 bases, and 7 bases lay between the germline ends. CDR3: CASNDNSGANVLTF. The DNA for the CDR3 is TGCGCCAGCAACGACAACTCTGGGGCCAACGTCCTGACTTTC.

The V gene is TRBV25-1, the J gene TRBJ1-1; 10 bases fit TRBD1. Germline-derived CDR1 and CDR2 are MGHDK and SYGVNS. J lost 3 bases, V lost 3 bases, and 4 bases had no gene match. CDR3 length: 15 residues. CDR3 in amino acids: CASSDTGTGDTEAFF. The DNA for the CDR3 is TGTGCCAGCAGTGACACCGGGACAGGGGACACTGAAGCTTTCTTT.

The chain recombines TRBV19 with TRBJ1-2, with a possible D match to TRBD1 (6 bases). Germline CDR1 LNHDA, CDR2 SQIVND (reference sequence). Trimming pared 3 bases from V and 4 bases from J, leaving 12 bases between. The length of the CDR3 is 14 residues. This CDR3 reads CASSMMDRPYGYTF. In DNA form, the CDR3 reads TGTGCCAGTAGTATGATGGACAGACCCTATGGCTACACCTTC.

This clone was found a few times. This chain joins TRBV11-2 and TRBJ2-7; TRBD1 matches at 10 bases. CDR1 is SGHAT, CDR2 FQNNGV, per germline. This CDR3 comprises 15 residues. V lost 7 bases, J lost 2 bases, and 8 bases stayed unmatched. CDR3 sequence: CASTTAGTGAYEQYF. The CDR3 bases are TGTGCCAGCACCACCGCCGGGACAGGGGCCTACGAGCAGTACTTC.